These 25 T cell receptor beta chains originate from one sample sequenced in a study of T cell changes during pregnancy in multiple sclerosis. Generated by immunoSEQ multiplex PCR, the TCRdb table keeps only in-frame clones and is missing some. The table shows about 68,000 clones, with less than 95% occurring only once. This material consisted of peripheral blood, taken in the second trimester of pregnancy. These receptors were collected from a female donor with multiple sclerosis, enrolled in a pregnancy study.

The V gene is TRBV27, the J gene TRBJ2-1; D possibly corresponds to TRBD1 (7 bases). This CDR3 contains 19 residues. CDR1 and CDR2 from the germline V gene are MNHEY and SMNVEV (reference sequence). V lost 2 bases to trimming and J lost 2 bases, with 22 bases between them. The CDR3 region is CASSLRGRTNAPTYNEQFF. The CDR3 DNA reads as TGTGCCAGCAGTTTAAGGGGGCGGACTAATGCCCCAACCTACAATGAGCAGTTCTTC.

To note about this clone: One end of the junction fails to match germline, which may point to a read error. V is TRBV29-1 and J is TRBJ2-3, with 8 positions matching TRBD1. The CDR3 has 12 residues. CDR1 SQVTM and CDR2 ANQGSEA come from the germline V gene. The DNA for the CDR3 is TGTGGACAGGGCTCTAGCACAGATACGCAGTATTTT. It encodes CGQGSSTDTQYF.

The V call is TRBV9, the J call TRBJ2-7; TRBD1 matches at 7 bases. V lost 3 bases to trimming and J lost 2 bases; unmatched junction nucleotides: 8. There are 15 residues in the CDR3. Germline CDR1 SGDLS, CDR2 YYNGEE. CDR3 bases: TGTGCCAGCAGCGGGCCGAGGGACAGCCCCTACGAGCAGTACTTC. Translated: CASSGPRDSPYEQYF. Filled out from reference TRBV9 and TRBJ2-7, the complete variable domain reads DSGVTQTPKHLITATGQRVTLRCSPRSGDLSVYWYQQSLDQGLQFLIQYYNGEERAKGNILERFSAQQFPDLHSELNLSSLELGDSALYFCASSGPRDSPYEQYFGPGTRLTVT.

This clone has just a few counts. The CDR3 sequence is CASSVGGSYNEQFF. DNA of the CDR3: TGTGCCAGCAGCGTAGGAGGGTCCTACAATGAGCAGTTCTTC. V gene TRBV9 combines with J gene TRBJ2-1, with D perhaps matching TRBD2 (5 bases). Trimming cost V 0 bases and J 1 base, with 5 bases left between them. This CDR3 region has 14 residues. Germline assignment: CDR1 SGDLS and CDR2 YYNGEE.

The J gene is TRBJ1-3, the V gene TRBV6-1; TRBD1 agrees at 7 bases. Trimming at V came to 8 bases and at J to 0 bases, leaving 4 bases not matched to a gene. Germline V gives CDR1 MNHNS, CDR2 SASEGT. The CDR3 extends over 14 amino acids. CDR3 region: CASGDRHSGNTIYF. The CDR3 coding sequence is TGTGCCAGCGGGGACAGACACTCTGGAAACACCATATATTTT.

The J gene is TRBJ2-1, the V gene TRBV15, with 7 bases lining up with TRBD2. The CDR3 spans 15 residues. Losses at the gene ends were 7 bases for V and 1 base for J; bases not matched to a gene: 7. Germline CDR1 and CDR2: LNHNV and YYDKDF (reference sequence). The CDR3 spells CATTEGEGSYNEQFF. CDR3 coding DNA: TGTGCCACCACCGAAGGGGAGGGGTCCTACAATGAGCAGTTCTTC.

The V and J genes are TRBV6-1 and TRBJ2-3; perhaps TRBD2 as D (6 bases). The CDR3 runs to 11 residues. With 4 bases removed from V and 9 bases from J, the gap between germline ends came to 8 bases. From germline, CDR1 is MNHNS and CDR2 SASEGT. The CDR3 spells CASSVAGTQYF. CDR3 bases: TGTGCCAGCAGTGTTGCGGGGACGCAGTATTTT.

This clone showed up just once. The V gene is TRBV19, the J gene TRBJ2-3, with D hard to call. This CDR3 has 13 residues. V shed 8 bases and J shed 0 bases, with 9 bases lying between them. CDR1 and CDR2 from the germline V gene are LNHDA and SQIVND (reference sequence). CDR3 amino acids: CASLSTSTDTQYF. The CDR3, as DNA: TGTGCCAGTTTATCTACTAGCACAGATACGCAGTATTTT.

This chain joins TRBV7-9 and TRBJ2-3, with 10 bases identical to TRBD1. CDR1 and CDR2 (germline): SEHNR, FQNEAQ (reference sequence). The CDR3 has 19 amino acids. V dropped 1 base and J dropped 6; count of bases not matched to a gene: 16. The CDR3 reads CASSLVLGDRGLPGDTQYF. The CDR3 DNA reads TGTGCCAGCAGCTTAGTCCTTGGAGACAGGGGGCTACCCGGGGATACGCAGTATTTT.

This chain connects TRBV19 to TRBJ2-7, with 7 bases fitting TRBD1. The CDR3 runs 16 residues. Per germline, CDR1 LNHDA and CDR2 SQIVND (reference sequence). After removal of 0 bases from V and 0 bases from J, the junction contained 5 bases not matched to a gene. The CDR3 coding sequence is TGTGCCAGTAGTATAGACGGGACAGTAGGCTCCTACGAGCAGTACTTC. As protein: CASSIDGTVGSYEQYF.

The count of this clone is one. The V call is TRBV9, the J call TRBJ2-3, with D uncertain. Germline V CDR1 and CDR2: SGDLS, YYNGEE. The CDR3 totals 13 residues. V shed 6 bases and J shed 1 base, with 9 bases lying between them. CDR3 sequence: CASKRSGTDTQYF. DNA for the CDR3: TGTGCCAGCAAGAGGTCGGGCACAGATACGCAGTATTTT.

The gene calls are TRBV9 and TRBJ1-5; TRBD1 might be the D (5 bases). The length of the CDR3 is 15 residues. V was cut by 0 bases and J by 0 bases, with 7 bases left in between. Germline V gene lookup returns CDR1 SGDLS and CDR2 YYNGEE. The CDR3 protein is CASSVEGVSNQPQHF. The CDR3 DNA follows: TGTGCCAGCAGCGTAGAAGGGGTTAGCAATCAGCCCCAGCATTTT. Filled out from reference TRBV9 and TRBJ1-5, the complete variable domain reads DSGVTQTPKHLITATGQRVTLRCSPRSGDLSVYWYQQSLDQGLQFLIQYYNGEERAKGNILERFSAQQFPDLHSELNLSSLELGDSALYFCASSVEGVSNQPQHFGDGTRLSIL.

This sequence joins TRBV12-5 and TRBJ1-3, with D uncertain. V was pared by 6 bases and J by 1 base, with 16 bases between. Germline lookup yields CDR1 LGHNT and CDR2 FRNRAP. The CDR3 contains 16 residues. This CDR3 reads CASGGWERVSGNTIYF. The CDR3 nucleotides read TGTGCTAGTGGCGGGTGGGAGCGTGTTTCTGGAAACACCATATATTTT.

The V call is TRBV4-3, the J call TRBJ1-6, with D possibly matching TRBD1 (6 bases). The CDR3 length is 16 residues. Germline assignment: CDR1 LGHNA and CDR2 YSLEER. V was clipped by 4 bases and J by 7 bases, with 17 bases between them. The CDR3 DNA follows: TGCGCCAGCAGCCTATCTGTGGGACAACGAAATTCACCCCTCCACTTT. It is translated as CASSLSVGQRNSPLHF.

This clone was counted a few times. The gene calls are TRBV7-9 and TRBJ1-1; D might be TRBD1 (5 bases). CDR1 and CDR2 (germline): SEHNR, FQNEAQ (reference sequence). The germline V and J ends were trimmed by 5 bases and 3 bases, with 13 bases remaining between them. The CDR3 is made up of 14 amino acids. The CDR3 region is CASSLDTTHTEAFF. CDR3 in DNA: TGTGCCAGCAGCCTGGACACTACGCACACTGAAGCTTTCTTT. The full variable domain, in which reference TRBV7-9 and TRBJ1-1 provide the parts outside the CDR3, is DTGVSQNPRHKITKRGQNVTFRCDPISEHNRLYWYRQTLGQGPEFLTYFQNEAQLEKSRLLSDRFSAERPKGSFSTLEIQRTEQGDSAMYLCASSLDTTHTEAFFGQGTRLTVV.

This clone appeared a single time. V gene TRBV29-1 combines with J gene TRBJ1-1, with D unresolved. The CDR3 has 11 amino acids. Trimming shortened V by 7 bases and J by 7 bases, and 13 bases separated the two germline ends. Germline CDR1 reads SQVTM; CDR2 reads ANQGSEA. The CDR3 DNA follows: TGCAGCGCAAACCCCGAGGGTGAAGCTTTCTTT. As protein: CSANPEGEAFF.

The CDR3 spells CASSLLPIPAAGMNEQYF. DNA for the CDR3: TGTGCCAGCAGCTTACTCCCAATTCCGGCGGCGGGAATGAACGAGCAGTACTTC. The chain recombines TRBV7-7 with TRBJ2-7; possible D gene TRBD2, 6 bases. CDR1 is SSHAT and CDR2 is FNYEAQ in the germline V gene (reference sequence). This CDR3 comprises 18 residues. The ends were cut back, 2 bases at V and 5 bases at J, with 25 bases in the middle.

The CDR3 nucleotides are TGTGCCAGTAACAATCGCGGGACAGGGGAGGGCTCTGAAGCTTTCTTT. Translating gives CASNNRGTGEGSEAFF. V gene TRBV19 combines with J gene TRBJ1-1; TRBD1 agrees at 10 bases. The germline gives CDR1 LNHDA, CDR2 SQIVND (reference sequence). There are 16 residues in the CDR3. V dropped 7 bases and J dropped 6; count of bases not matched to a gene: 14.

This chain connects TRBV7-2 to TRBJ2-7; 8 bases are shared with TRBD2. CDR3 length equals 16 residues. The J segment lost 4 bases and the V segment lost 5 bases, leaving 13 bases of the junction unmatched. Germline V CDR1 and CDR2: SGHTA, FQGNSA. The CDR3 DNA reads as TGTGCCAGCAGCCTCATAGGTACGGGGGGGCGGTACGAGCAGTACTTC. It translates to CASSLIGTGGRYEQYF.

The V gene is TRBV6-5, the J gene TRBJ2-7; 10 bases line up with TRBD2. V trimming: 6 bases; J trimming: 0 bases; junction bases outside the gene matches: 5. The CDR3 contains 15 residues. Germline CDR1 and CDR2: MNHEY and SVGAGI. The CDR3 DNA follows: TGTGCCAGCAGCAGGCGGACTAGCGGCTCCTACGAGCAGTACTTC. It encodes CASSRRTSGSYEQYF.

The CDR3 region has the DNA TGTGCCAGCAGCCCCCCCGGACTAGCGGGCGGCGGCTACAATGAGCAGTTCTTC. It translates to CASSPPGLAGGGYNEQFF. The chain is built from TRBV9 and TRBJ2-1, with 11 nucleotides matching TRBD2. The trim removed 4 bases at V and 3 bases at J, leaving 12 bases unmatched. The germline V gene has CDR1 SGDLS and CDR2 YYNGEE. The CDR3 has 18 amino acids.

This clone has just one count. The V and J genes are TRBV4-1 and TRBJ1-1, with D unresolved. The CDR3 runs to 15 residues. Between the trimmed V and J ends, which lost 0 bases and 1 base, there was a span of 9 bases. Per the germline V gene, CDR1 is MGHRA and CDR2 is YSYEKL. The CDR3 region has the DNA TGCGCCAGCAGCCAAGAAGAGGGCACGAACACTGAAGCTTTCTTT. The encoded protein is CASSQEEGTNTEAFF.

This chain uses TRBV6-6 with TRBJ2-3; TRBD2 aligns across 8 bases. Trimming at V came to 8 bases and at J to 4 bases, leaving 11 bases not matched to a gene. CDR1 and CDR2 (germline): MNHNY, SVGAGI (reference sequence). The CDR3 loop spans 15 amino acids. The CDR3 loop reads CASHGGGRGADTQYF. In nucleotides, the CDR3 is TGTGCCAGCCACGGGGGGGGCCGAGGGGCAGATACGCAGTATTTT.

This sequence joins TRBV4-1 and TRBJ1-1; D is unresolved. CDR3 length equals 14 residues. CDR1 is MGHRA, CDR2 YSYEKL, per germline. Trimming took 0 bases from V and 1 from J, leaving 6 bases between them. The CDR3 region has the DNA TGCGCCAGCAGCCAAGAAGAGTGGAACACTGAAGCTTTCTTT. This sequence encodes CASSQEEWNTEAFF.

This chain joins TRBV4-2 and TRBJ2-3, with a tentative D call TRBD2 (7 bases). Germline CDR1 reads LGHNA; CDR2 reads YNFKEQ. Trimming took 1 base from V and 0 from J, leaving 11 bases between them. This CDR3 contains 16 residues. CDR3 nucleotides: TGTGCCAGCAGCCAAGTGGGGGGGGCAAGCACAGATACGCAGTATTTT. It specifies CASSQVGGASTDTQYF.